These 18 T cell receptor beta chains originate from one sample sequenced in a study of T cell responses to AZD1222 COVID-19 vaccine. Libraries were prepared by immunoSEQ multiplex PCR; TCRdb keeps only in-frame clonotypes and omits some of them. Of about 120,000 clones detected, about 89% appear once; the ten largest clones hold roughly 7%. The sequencing used peripheral blood, collected 28 days after the second AZD1222 dose. Receptor source: an adult who received the AZD1222 COVID-19 vaccine.

The rearrangement uses TRBV5-6 and TRBJ1-6; D unresolved. The CDR3 spans 14 residues. V was pared by 4 bases and J by 5 bases, with 10 bases between. In germline, CDR1 is SGHDT, CDR2 YYEEEE. CDR3 sequence: CASSSYMNNSPLHF. The CDR3 nucleotides are TGTGCCAGCAGCAGCTACATGAATAATTCACCCCTCCACTTT. Using reference TRBV5-6 and TRBJ1-6 for the parts outside the CDR3, the full variable domain is DAGVTQSPTHLIKTRGQQVTLRCSPKSGHDTVSWYQQALGQGPQFIFQYYEEEERQRGNFPDRFSGHQFPNYSSELNVNALLLGDSALYLCASSSYMNNSPLHFGNGTRLTVT.

This clone appeared once. The V call is TRBV11-1, the J call TRBJ1-6, with D perhaps matching TRBD1 (5 bases). The V end was cut by 5 bases, the J end by 0 bases, with 11 bases between. This CDR3 comprises 16 residues. Germline V gives CDR1 SGHAT, CDR2 FQDESV (reference sequence). As DNA, the CDR3 is TGTGCCAGCAGCCAGGCGACAGACTCCTATAATTCACCCCTCCACTTT. This translates into CASSQATDSYNSPLHF.

The V and J genes are TRBV6-1 and TRBJ1-1; D not certain. V shed 0 bases and J shed 1 base, with 6 bases lying between them. This CDR3 comprises 14 residues. From germline, CDR1 is MNHNS and CDR2 SASEGT. The chain's CDR3 is CASSEARGNTEAFF. In DNA form, the CDR3 reads TGTGCCAGCAGTGAAGCGCGGGGGAACACTGAAGCTTTCTTT.

The chain couples TRBV28 to TRBJ1-2; D is unclear. This CDR3 spans 12 amino acids. CDR1 and CDR2 from the germline V gene are MDHEN and SYDVKM. V gave up 6 bases and J gave up 7 bases, with 12 bases separating them. The CDR3 DNA follows: TGTGCCAGCAGCGGGAACCACGGTGGCTACACCTTC. Translating gives CASSGNHGGYTF.

The chain joins TRBV7-9 to TRBJ1-6; D is uncertain. The CDR3 runs to 14 residues. Trimming took off 2 bases at V and 7 bases at J, with 9 bases between the two ends. Germline V gene data show CDR1 as SEHNR and CDR2 as FQNEAQ (reference sequence). This CDR3 reads CASSLRTGNSPLHF. The CDR3 bases are TGTGCCAGCAGCTTAAGGACGGGAAATTCACCCCTCCACTTT.

The chain employs TRBV12-5 and TRBJ1-2; a possible D gene is TRBD1 (6 bases). Germline loops: CDR1 LGHNT, CDR2 FRNRAP. V lost 1 base to trimming and J lost 2 bases, with 14 bases between them. This CDR3 has 16 residues. CDR3 loop: CASGLEYRARNYGYTF. The CDR3 region has the DNA TGTGCTAGTGGTTTGGAATACAGGGCGCGGAACTATGGCTACACCTTC.

The chain uses TRBV6-2 or TRBV6-3 and TRBJ2-7; maybe TRBD2 (6 bases). Trimming stripped 4 bases from V and 3 bases from J, with 13 bases between. The length of the CDR3 is 14 residues. Germline assignment: CDR1 MNHEY and CDR2 SVGEGT. The CDR3 DNA is TGTGCCAGCAGTTCCGATACTAGCAGCTACGAGCAGTACTTC. Its translation: CASSSDTSSYEQYF.

Only a few counts were recorded for this clone. The chain joins TRBV28 to TRBJ2-2; D possibly corresponds to TRBD2 (5 bases). The V end lost 6 bases, the J end lost 6 bases, and 17 bases lay between the germline ends. CDR1 and CDR2 (germline): MDHEN, SYDVKM. The CDR3 is 15 residues long. The CDR3 nucleotides are TGTGCCAGCAGAACTCCCCGGCGGGTCCCCGGGGAGCTGTTTTTT. Encoded protein: CASRTPRRVPGELFF.

V is TRBV7-3 and J is TRBJ2-3, with 12 bases aligning to TRBD2. The length of the CDR3 is 15 residues. The junction had 5 bases not matched to a gene; V was cut back by 5 bases and J by 5 bases. Germline loops: CDR1 SGHTA, CDR2 FQGTGA. CDR3 in DNA: TGTGCCAGCAGCGAGCTAGCGGGGGGGAAAGATACGCAGTATTTT. Protein sequence: CASSELAGGKDTQYF.

This clone was counted between two and nine times. The chain recombines TRBV19 with TRBJ2-7; 7 nucleotides align to TRBD2. Germline V gene sequence: CDR1 LNHDA, CDR2 SQIVND (reference sequence). This CDR3 has 16 amino acids. With V trimmed by 4 bases and J by 3 bases, 12 bases remained unmatched. The CDR3 nucleotides read TGTGCCAGTAGTACCTACAGGCTGGGGAGGGGCTACGAGCAGTACTTC. It translates to CASSTYRLGRGYEQYF.

CDR3 protein: CASSLAGGYSYEQYF. The CDR3 nucleotides are TGTGCCAGCAGTCTAGCGGGAGGGTACTCCTACGAGCAGTACTTC. The rearrangement uses TRBV6-2 or TRBV6-3 and TRBJ2-7; TRBD2 matches at 12 bases. Germline V gives CDR1 MNHEY, CDR2 SVGEGT. The CDR3 loop spans 15 amino acids. Germline trimming cut 5 bases from V and 0 bases from J; bases unmatched to any gene: 2.

This chain joins TRBV4-1 and TRBJ2-2; 12 positions agree with TRBD2. V gave up 3 bases and J gave up 4 bases; unmatched junction bases: 3. Looked up from germline, CDR1 is MGHRA and CDR2 is YSYEKL. CDR3 size: 16 residues. CDR3 coding DNA: TGCGCCAGCAGCCAGGTACTAGCGGGAGGCACCGGGGAGCTGTTTTTT. Amino acid sequence: CASSQVLAGGTGELFF.

This clone occurred a few times. A read error may produce the germline difference seen at one junction end. The V call is TRBV28, the J call TRBJ2-2; 10 bases align to TRBD2. CDR3 size: 15 residues. Germline V gives CDR1 MDHEN, CDR2 SYDVKM. Written as DNA, the CDR3 is TGTGCCAGCATTTTAGCGGGAGGTCCCACCGGGGAGCTGTTTTTT. Translation gives CASILAGGPTGELFF. The full variable domain, its missing parts supplied by reference TRBV28 and TRBJ2-2, is DVKVTQSSRYLVKRTGEKVFLECVQDMDHENMFWYRQDPGLGLRLIYFSYDVKMKEKGDIPEGYSVSREKKERFSLILESASTNQTSMYLCASILAGGPTGELFFGEGSRLTVL.

The chain employs TRBV6-1 and TRBJ2-3, with a weak D call TRBD1 (5 bases). Germline values: CDR1 MNHNS, CDR2 SASEGT. With 1 base removed from V and 3 bases from J, the gap between germline ends came to 11 bases. The CDR3 is made up of 15 amino acids. CDR3 in DNA: TGTGCCAGCAGTGAAGGGGGCTCCGGGACAGATACGCAGTATTTT. Encoded protein: CASSEGGSGTDTQYF.

The chain carries TRBV7-3 and TRBJ1-6; the match to TRBD1 covers 9 bases. From germline, CDR1 is SGHTA and CDR2 FQGTGA. The CDR3 sequence is 16 residues long. Trimming cost V 0 bases and J 7 bases; bases outside gene matches: 4. The CDR3: CASSLTFDRGNSPLHF. The CDR3 bases are TGTGCCAGCAGCTTAACTTTCGACAGGGGGAATTCACCCCTCCACTTT.

This rearrangement joins TRBV30 to TRBJ2-3; D may be TRBD1 (6 bases). The V end lost 0 bases, the J end lost 0 bases, and 10 bases lay between the germline ends. Germline CDR1 reads GTSNPN; CDR2 reads SVGIG (reference sequence). There are 15 residues in the CDR3. The CDR3 DNA follows: TGTGCCTGGAGTGTAGGGGGAAAAAGCACAGATACGCAGTATTTT. It encodes CAWSVGGKSTDTQYF.

This sequence joins TRBV30 and TRBJ1-2; TRBD1 aligns across 11 bases. V gave up 6 bases and J gave up 5 bases; unmatched junction bases: 8. CDR1 GTSNPN and CDR2 SVGIG come from the germline V gene (reference sequence). There are 14 residues in the CDR3. CDR3 coding DNA: TGTGCCTGTTCCGGGACAGGGGGTCGATATGGCTACACCTTC. Translated, it gives CACSGTGGRYGYTF.

The rearrangement uses TRBV5-1 and TRBJ1-1; 7 bases align to TRBD1. Germline CDR1 reads SGHRS; CDR2 reads YFSETQ. With 1 base clipped from V and 1 base from J, the junction kept 10 bases outside the gene matches. This CDR3 is built from 17 residues. The CDR3 is CASSLWGWGQRNTEAFF. For the CDR3, the DNA is TGCGCCAGCAGCTTGTGGGGTTGGGGACAGAGGAACACTGAAGCTTTCTTT.